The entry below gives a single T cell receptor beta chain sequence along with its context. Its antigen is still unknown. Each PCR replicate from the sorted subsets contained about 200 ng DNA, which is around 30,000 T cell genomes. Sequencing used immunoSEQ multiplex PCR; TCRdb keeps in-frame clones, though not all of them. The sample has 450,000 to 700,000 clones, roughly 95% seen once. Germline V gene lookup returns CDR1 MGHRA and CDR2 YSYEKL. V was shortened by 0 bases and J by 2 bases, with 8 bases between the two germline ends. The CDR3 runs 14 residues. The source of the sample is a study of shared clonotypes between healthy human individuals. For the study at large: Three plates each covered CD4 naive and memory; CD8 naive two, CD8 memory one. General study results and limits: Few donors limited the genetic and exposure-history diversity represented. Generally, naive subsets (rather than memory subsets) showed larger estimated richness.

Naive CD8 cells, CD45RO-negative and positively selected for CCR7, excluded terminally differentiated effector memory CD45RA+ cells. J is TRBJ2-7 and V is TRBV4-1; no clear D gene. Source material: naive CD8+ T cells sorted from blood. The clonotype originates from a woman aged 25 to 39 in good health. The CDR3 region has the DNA TGCGCCAGCAGCCAAGATGACTCCCCCTACGAGCAGTACTTC. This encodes CASSQDDSPYEQYF.